The sequence of this T cell receptor (beta chain) was determined in a study of chemoradiotherapy in HPV16-positive cancers. On the study more broadly: Candidate HPV-specific T-cell clones and common TCR motifs came from functional assays in a couple of HPV16-positive patients. Study outcomes and limitations: HPV-responsive T-cell expansion during chemoradiotherapy was linked to improved recurrence-free survival in HPV16-positive patients. During treatment, candidate HPV-specific clones and E7-related motifs expanded in tumor.

The assay was immunoSEQ multiplex PCR, and TCRdb's table has in-frame clones only and misses some. Of around 33,000 clones detected, roughly 88% appear once; the ten largest clones hold 4.8%. This CDR3 is built from 18 residues. The germline V and J ends were trimmed by 1 base and 0 bases, with 18 bases remaining between them. The germline V gene encodes CDR1 MDHEN and CDR2 SYDVKM. Regarding this clone: The target antigen is unknown.

This chain joins TRBV28 and TRBJ1-1, with D perhaps TRBD1 (5 bases). The receptor was derived from a human donor with HPV-associated anogenital cancer. The source was blood, collected from a patient who underwent chemoradiotherapy. The DNA of the CDR3 is TGTGCCAGCAGTTTATCCCTTATCCTGGCAGGGATGAACACTGAAGCTTTCTTT. This codes for CASSLSLILAGMNTEAFF.